A selection of T cell receptor beta chains follows, all from one sample in a study of OX40 agonist ivuxolimab in advanced cancers. The assay was immunoSEQ multiplex PCR, and TCRdb's table has in-frame clones only and misses some. The table has 25,000 to 40,000 clones, 84% seen once; the top ten hold around 10%. The sequencing here drew on CD4+ or CD8+ T cells sorted from blood, taken in a trial of the OX40 agonist ivuxolimab. The receptors were gathered from an adult with an advanced solid tumor such as melanoma, head and neck, liver or kidney cancer. Each CDR3 is given with its conserved first and last residue. Each record gives: clone size, J gene, D gene, V gene, CDR3 DNA, CDR3 protein. The D gene is left open where the match is weak. Size values are once, few and many counts, or a class for expanded clones, and some rows have none.

size: NA
J: TRBJ2-2
D: NA
V: TRBV7-8
DNA: TGTGCCAGCAGCTTATCACTGAACACCGGGGAGCTGTTTTTT
CDR3: CASSLSLNTGELFF

size: NA
J: TRBJ2-1
D: TRBD2
V: TRBV5-6
DNA: TGTGCCAGCAGCCGCGGGGGGAGCTCCTACAATGAGCAGTTCTTC
CDR3: CASSRGGSSYNEQFF

size: NA
J: TRBJ2-6
D: NA
V: TRBV6-5
DNA: TGTGCCAGCAGTCGGGCCCTCTCTGGGGCCAACGTCCTGACTTTC
CDR3: CASSRALSGANVLTF

size: NA
J: TRBJ2-3
D: NA
V: TRBV4-3
DNA: TGCGCCAGCAGCCAAGCGAATACAGATACGCAGTATTTT
CDR3: CASSQANTDTQYF

size: NA
J: TRBJ2-7
D: NA
V: TRBV4-1
DNA: TGCGCCAGCAGCCAAGAGACACCCTACCACGAGCAGTACTTC
CDR3: CASSQETPYHEQYF

size: NA
J: TRBJ2-1
D: NA
V: TRBV4-1
DNA: TGCGCCAGCAGCCAAGATTGGAGCTTTGAGCAGTTCTTC
CDR3: CASSQDWSFEQFF

size: NA
J: TRBJ2-1
D: TRBD2
V: TRBV7-2
DNA: TGTGCCAGCAGCCTTACTAGCGGGGGGTCAAACAATGAGCAGTTCTTC
CDR3: CASSLTSGGSNNEQFF

size: NA
J: TRBJ2-2
D: NA
V: TRBV5-1
DNA: TGCGCCAGCAGCTTGGCCCCGGGTCCGAACACCGGGGAGCTGTTTTTT
CDR3: CASSLAPGPNTGELFF

size: once
J: TRBJ2-1
D: NA
V: TRBV7-9
DNA: TGTGCCAGCAGCTTCCCGGCCCTGGTTCTTCGGGAGCAGTTCTTC
CDR3: CASSFPALVLREQFF

size: NA
J: TRBJ2-7
D: NA
V: TRBV7-9
DNA: TGTGCCAGCAGCTCCATTAGTGTCTATCCTAGCGCATCCTACGAGCAGTACTTC
CDR3: CASSSISVYPSASYEQYF

size: NA
J: TRBJ2-3
D: NA
V: TRBV6-5
DNA: TGTGCCAGCGGGGAATCCAGGAGCACAGATACGCAGTATTTT
CDR3: CASGESRSTDTQYF

size: NA
J: TRBJ1-1
D: TRBD1
V: TRBV5-1
DNA: TGCGCCAGCAGCTTGGGTGCAGGGGGCATCGGTGAAGCTTTCTTT
CDR3: CASSLGAGGIGEAFF

size: NA
J: TRBJ2-1
D: NA
V: TRBV9
DNA: TGTGCCAGCAGCGTAGAGGGGTTTGGGGATGAGCAGTTCTTC
CDR3: CASSVEGFGDEQFF

size: once
J: TRBJ1-1
D: NA
V: TRBV6-6
DNA: TGTGCCAGCAGTTACAGAGAGAGGGACACTGAAGCTTTCTTT
CDR3: CASSYRERDTEAFF

size: few
J: TRBJ1-4
D: NA
V: TRBV11-2
DNA: NA
CDR3: CASSLGTGQGREKLFF

size: NA
J: TRBJ1-5
D: NA
V: TRBV7-9
DNA: TGTGCCAGCAGCAACGGACAGTTTAGCAATCAGCCCCAGCATTTT
CDR3: CASSNGQFSNQPQHF

size: NA
J: TRBJ2-1
D: TRBD2
V: TRBV4-3
DNA: TGCGCCAGCAGCCAAGCGGCGGGGGCCTACAATGAGCAGTTCTTC
CDR3: CASSQAAGAYNEQFF

size: once
J: TRBJ1-2
D: TRBD1
V: TRBV13
DNA: TGTGCCAGCAGCTTAGGTAGATGGACAGGGGTCGATGGCTACACCTTC
CDR3: CASSLGRWTGVDGYTF

size: NA
J: TRBJ2-7
D: NA
V: TRBV28
DNA: TGTGCCAGCAGTTTCAGGGACGGCCCCTACGAGCAGTACTTC
CDR3: CASSFRDGPYEQYF

size: NA
J: TRBJ1-1
D: NA
V: TRBV5-1
DNA: TGCGCCAGCAGCCCGGAAGGGGGAAACACTGAAGCTTTCTTT
CDR3: CASSPEGGNTEAFF

size: NA
J: TRBJ2-5
D: NA
V: TRBV20-1
DNA: TGCAGTGCCCCCTTGGCGGAGACCCAGTACTTC
CDR3: CSAPLAETQYF

size: NA
J: TRBJ2-7
D: TRBD2
V: TRBV28
DNA: TGTGCCAGCAGTTTAAGCGGGGGTCAATCGAACGAGCAGTACTTC
CDR3: CASSLSGGQSNEQYF

size: NA
J: TRBJ2-1
D: TRBD2
V: TRBV29-1
DNA: TGCAGCGTACCCAAGCGGGGGGGCCACTTCTTC
CDR3: CSVPKRGGHFF

size: medium-sized
J: TRBJ2-2
D: NA
V: TRBV28
DNA: TGTGCCAGCAGTTCGGGGGGCGCAGCGAACACCGGGGAGCTGTTTTTT
CDR3: CASSSGGAANTGELFF

size: NA
J: TRBJ2-3
D: NA
V: TRBV6-5
DNA: TGTGCCAGCAGTTACGAGGAAAGCACAGATACGCAGTATTTT
CDR3: CASSYEESTDTQYF

size: few
J: TRBJ2-2
D: TRBD2
V: TRBV19
DNA: TGTGCCAGTAGGGCACGATTAGATGGACTAGCAGTAACGACCGGGGAGCTGTTTTTT
CDR3: CASRARLDGLAVTTGELFF

size: once
J: TRBJ2-3
D: NA
V: TRBV27
DNA: TGTGCCAGCAGTCCTTACGCGGGTGGCACAGATACGCAGTATTTT
CDR3: CASSPYAGGTDTQYF

size: few
J: TRBJ1-1
D: TRBD1
V: TRBV4-2
DNA: TGTGCCAGCAGCGCCCCCGGGACAGGGGGCCCTGCGGGCACTGAAGCTTTCTTT
CDR3: CASSAPGTGGPAGTEAFF

size: NA
J: TRBJ2-5
D: NA
V: TRBV11-1
DNA: TGTGCCAGCTCTAAAGGGGGGGGAAAGACCCAGTACTTC
CDR3: CASSKGGGKTQYF

size: NA
J: TRBJ1-5
D: NA
V: TRBV5-6
DNA: TGTGCCAGCAGCTTGGGTAGTCAGCCCCAGCATTTT
CDR3: CASSLGSQPQHF

size: NA
J: TRBJ1-6
D: NA
V: TRBV4-1
DNA: TGCGCCAGCAGCCAAGATCCGGGGGGGGGTTATAATTCACCCCTCCACTTT
CDR3: CASSQDPGGGYNSPLHF

size: NA
J: TRBJ1-2
D: NA
V: TRBV25-1
DNA: TGTGCCAGCAGTGGAACGGACAGCTCTAACTATGGCTACACCTTC
CDR3: CASSGTDSSNYGYTF

size: NA
J: TRBJ2-7
D: TRBD1
V: TRBV5-1
DNA: TGCGCCAGCAGCTCTCGACAGGGGGTGGACTACGAGCAGTACTTC
CDR3: CASSSRQGVDYEQYF

size: NA
J: TRBJ2-7
D: NA
V: TRBV29-1
DNA: TGCAGCGTTGGGTCTGACAGTACCTACGCCTACGAGCAGTACTTC
CDR3: CSVGSDSTYAYEQYF

size: NA
J: TRBJ2-1
D: TRBD2
V: TRBV19
DNA: TGTGCCAGTAGTATGCTAGCGGGGGAATACAATGAGCAGTTCTTC
CDR3: CASSMLAGEYNEQFF

size: medium-sized
J: TRBJ2-2
D: TRBD2
V: TRBV9
DNA: TGTGCCAGCAGCATACGGACTAGCGGGGGTTCAACCCAGGACACCGGGGAGCTGTTTTTT
CDR3: CASSIRTSGGSTQDTGELFF

size: NA
J: TRBJ2-1
D: TRBD2
V: TRBV9
DNA: TGTGCCAGCAGCGTAATCGGGGGGAATAACAATGAGCAGTTCTTC
CDR3: CASSVIGGNNNEQFF

size: NA
J: TRBJ1-3
D: NA
V: TRBV13
DNA: TGTGCCAGCAGCTTAGGACTTAGCTCTGGAAACACCATATATTTT
CDR3: CASSLGLSSGNTIYF

size: NA
J: TRBJ2-2
D: NA
V: TRBV10-3
DNA: TGTGCCATCAGTGACATCGGGGAGCTGTTTTTT
CDR3: CAISDIGELFF

size: once
J: TRBJ1-2
D: NA
V: TRBV6-5
DNA: TGTGCCAGCAGTTATGTCCCCGGCTTTGGCTACACCTTC
CDR3: CASSYVPGFGYTF

size: once
J: TRBJ1-4
D: NA
V: TRBV5-6
DNA: TGTGCCAGCAGCTGGGGAGACGGTGAACTGTTTTTT
CDR3: CASSWGDGELFF

size: few
J: TRBJ1-3
D: NA
V: TRBV5-4
DNA: TGTGCCAGCAGCTTGTTGGACGGAAACACCATATATTTT
CDR3: CASSLLDGNTIYF

size: once
J: TRBJ1-2
D: NA
V: TRBV7-4
DNA: TGTGCCAGCAGCTTAAGGCCGCCGTCCTATGGCTACACCTTC
CDR3: CASSLRPPSYGYTF

size: NA
J: TRBJ2-7
D: TRBD1
V: TRBV27
DNA: TGTGCCAGCAGCCAACCCGGGGACAGACCCTACGAGCAGTACTTC
CDR3: CASSQPGDRPYEQYF

size: NA
J: TRBJ2-3
D: NA
V: TRBV5-6
DNA: TGTGCCAGCGGACCCTGGGGAGGGGGGACAGATACGCAGTATTTT
CDR3: CASGPWGGGTDTQYF

size: few
J: TRBJ2-1
D: NA
V: TRBV7-2
DNA: TGTGCCAGCAGCTCCCTAGTATTCGGTGAGCAGTTCTTC
CDR3: CASSSLVFGEQFF

size: NA
J: TRBJ2-3
D: NA
V: TRBV9
DNA: TGTGCCAGCAGCGTAGGGCCAGCGACTAGCACAGATACGCAGTATTTT
CDR3: CASSVGPATSTDTQYF

size: NA
J: TRBJ2-3
D: TRBD1
V: TRBV19
DNA: TGTGCCAGTAGTTCATTACAGGGGGAACCAGATACGCAGTATTTT
CDR3: CASSSLQGEPDTQYF

size: NA
J: TRBJ1-4
D: NA
V: TRBV25-1
DNA: TGTGCCAGCAGTGAATTGAGGGGACGAACAACTAATGAAAAACTGTTTTTT
CDR3: CASSELRGRTTNEKLFF

size: NA
J: TRBJ2-1
D: NA
V: TRBV7-6
DNA: TGTGCCAGCAGCTCTGGGCACGATTTCTCCTACAATGAGCAGTTCTTC
CDR3: CASSSGHDFSYNEQFF

size: once
J: TRBJ2-1
D: TRBD2
V: TRBV28
DNA: TGTGCCAGCAGTTCTAAAGTGTGGGAGGGTACGGATGAGCAGTTCTTC
CDR3: CASSSKVWEGTDEQFF

size: NA
J: TRBJ1-3
D: NA
V: TRBV2
DNA: TGTGCCAGCAGTGGGGGTAGGGGACCCCCTGAAAACACCATATATTTT
CDR3: CASSGGRGPPENTIYF

size: NA
J: TRBJ2-1
D: NA
V: TRBV10-3
DNA: TGTGCCATCAATCAGGACGAGGAGGCTATGGCCTACAATGAGCAGTTCTTC
CDR3: CAINQDEEAMAYNEQFF

size: once
J: TRBJ2-5
D: NA
V: TRBV20-1
DNA: TGCAGTGCTAGTTTAGCGTCCCAGTACTTC
CDR3: CSASLASQYF

size: NA
J: TRBJ2-7
D: NA
V: TRBV7-9
DNA: TGTGCCAGCAGCTTACCTGAGGTAGGGGTTCACGAGCAGTACTTC
CDR3: CASSLPEVGVHEQYF